This T cell receptor (beta chain) was found in a study of blood T cell repertoires in COVID-19. TCRdb's table, derived via immunoSEQ multiplex PCR, lists solely in-frame clones and lacks some. This sample has 50,000 to 70,000 clones, with around 86% found just once. The table lists this clone with a count of one. This TCR was recovered from a human donor with active COVID-19. The donor label of this sample is uncertain. The sample taken for sequencing was peripheral blood.

The chain's CDR3 is CASSDMGSGEKLFF. CDR3 sequence (DNA): TGTGCCAGCAGCGACATGGGCTCTGGAGAAAAACTGTTTTTT. V is TRBV14 and J is TRBJ1-4; D remains ambiguous. The CDR3 runs to 14 residues. Trimming took off 5 bases at V and 8 bases at J, with 15 bases between the two ends. Looked up from germline, CDR1 is SGHDN and CDR2 is FVKESK.